A single sample is the source of the 25 T cell receptor beta chains below, sequenced in a study of OX40 agonist ivuxolimab in advanced cancers. Clones were read by immunoSEQ multiplex PCR, and TCRdb kept only the in-frame ones, dropping some. The sample includes fewer than 85,000 clones, roughly 86% of them seen just once. Source: CD4+ or CD8+ T cells sorted from blood, taken in a trial of the OX40 agonist ivuxolimab. Every receptor here comes from an adult with an advanced solid tumor such as melanoma, head and neck, liver or kidney cancer.

The V gene is TRBV9, the J gene TRBJ1-5; D might be TRBD1 (5 bases). Germline V gene sequence: CDR1 SGDLS, CDR2 YYNGEE. V dropped 0 bases and J dropped 0 bases, with 10 bases sitting between them. CDR3 length equals 16 residues. DNA for the CDR3: TGTGCCAGCAGCGTAGGCCCAGGGCGTAGCAATCAGCCCCAGCATTTT. Its translation: CASSVGPGRSNQPQHF. Based on the CDR3 plus reference TRBV9 and TRBJ1-5, the full variable domain is DSGVTQTPKHLITATGQRVTLRCSPRSGDLSVYWYQQSLDQGLQFLIQYYNGEERAKGNILERFSAQQFPDLHSELNLSSLELGDSALYFCASSVGPGRSNQPQHFGDGTRLSIL.

The DNA of the CDR3 is TGTGCCAGCAGCCGCACCCAGGGGACAGGGGGCTACGAGCAGTACTTC. This encodes CASSRTQGTGGYEQYF. The chain employs TRBV27 and TRBJ2-7, with 11 bases fitting TRBD1. The CDR3 loop spans 16 amino acids. Trimming cost V 6 bases and J 3 bases; bases outside gene matches: 10. Per the germline V gene, CDR1 is MNHEY and CDR2 is SMNVEV (reference sequence).

V usage is TRBV10-3 and J usage is TRBJ2-5; D could derive from TRBD1 or TRBD2 (6 bases each). The CDR3 is made up of 12 amino acids. Germline-derived CDR1 and CDR2 are ENHRY and SYGVKD. V lost 7 bases and J 5 bases, leaving 11 bases between the germline ends. This CDR3 is CAIKEGGETQYF. CDR3 sequence (DNA): TGTGCCATCAAAGAAGGGGGGGAGACCCAGTACTTC.

This chain joins TRBV6-1 and TRBJ2-7, with 9 bases identical to TRBD1. This CDR3 region has 13 residues. With 5 bases clipped from V and 6 bases from J, the junction kept 5 bases outside the gene matches. In germline, CDR1 is MNHNS, CDR2 SASEGT. The CDR3 loop reads CASSRDRDGEQYF. The CDR3 bases are TGTGCCAGCAGTCGGGACAGGGACGGCGAGCAGTACTTC.

The chain joins TRBV28 to TRBJ1-2; TRBD1 agrees at 7 bases. The CDR3 contains 16 residues. Germline trimming cut 7 bases from V and 0 bases from J; bases unmatched to any gene: 11. Germline values: CDR1 MDHEN, CDR2 SYDVKM. The CDR3 DNA follows: TGTGCCAGCACCACGACAGGGTTACCGGCTAACTATGGCTACACCTTC. Translating gives CASTTTGLPANYGYTF.

The gene calls are TRBV6-5 and TRBJ1-2; maybe TRBD1 (6 bases). V was pared by 8 bases and J by 5 bases, with 18 bases between. Per germline, CDR1 MNHEY and CDR2 SVGAGI. The CDR3 is 14 amino acids. The CDR3 region is CASSTWRGEYGYTF. Written as DNA, the CDR3 is TGTGCCAGCTCCACCTGGAGGGGGGAGTATGGCTACACCTTC.

The genes are TRBV5-1 and TRBJ2-1; 7 positions match TRBD2. Unmatched junction bases numbered 11, after V lost 0 bases and J lost 14 bases. Germline-derived CDR1 and CDR2 are SGHRS and YFSETQ. The CDR3 is made up of 14 amino acids. CDR3 in DNA: TGCGCCAGCAGCTTGGAGGGTAGCGGAGGGAGGGAGTTCTTC. It is translated as CASSLEGSGGREFF. The full variable domain, with the rest looked up from reference TRBV5-1 and TRBJ2-1, is KAGVTQTPRYLIKTRGQQVTLSCSPISGHRSVSWYQQTPGQGLQFLFEYFSETQRNKGNFPGRFSGRQFSNSRSEMNVSTLELGDSALYLCASSLEGSGGREFFGPGTRLTVL.

The gene calls are TRBV2 and TRBJ1-6, with 9 nucleotides matching TRBD1. V was clipped by 7 bases and J by 10 bases; unmatched bases: 8. Germline CDR1 is SNHLY and CDR2 is FYNNEI. CDR3 length: 14 amino acids. CDR3 loop: CASTRDREGSPLHF. The CDR3 DNA follows: TGTGCCAGCACTAGGGACAGGGAAGGATCACCCCTCCACTTT.

The genes are TRBV29-1 and TRBJ2-7; TRBD1 aligns across 7 bases. J gave up 1 base and V 0 bases, and 0 bases lay outside the gene matches. The CDR3 sequence is 13 residues long. Germline CDR1 is SQVTM and CDR2 is ANQGSEA. The CDR3, as DNA: TGCAGCGTTGAAGAGACAGGGTCCTACGAGCAGTACTTC. Its protein is CSVEETGSYEQYF.

The gene calls are TRBV7-6 and TRBJ1-3, with TRBD1 as a possible D gene (5 bases). Per germline, CDR1 SGHVS and CDR2 FNYEAQ. The CDR3 contains 16 residues. The V gene lost 7 bases and the J gene lost 4 bases, with 20 bases spanning the gap. The CDR3 DNA follows: TGTGCCAGCACCCCTTCTCGGGGGGTGGGCGGAAACACCATATATTTT. This sequence encodes CASTPSRGVGGNTIYF.

V usage is TRBV19 and J usage is TRBJ1-2, with TRBD1 matching 7 bases. V gave up 7 bases and J gave up 1 base; unmatched junction bases: 12. The CDR3 has 16 residues. Germline loops: CDR1 LNHDA, CDR2 SQIVND (reference sequence). CDR3 bases: TGTGCCAGTACCATGAAGGCGGGACAGTTTAACTATGGCTACACCTTC. This gives the protein CASTMKAGQFNYGYTF.

The chain has TRBV5-5 and TRBJ1-5; unclear D gene. V lost 0 bases and J lost 7, with 11 bases in between. The CDR3 is 14 residues long. CDR1 and CDR2 (germline): SGHKS, YYEKEE (reference sequence). CDR3 nucleotide sequence: TGTGCCAGCAGCTTGGGTCCTACGGGGCAGCCCCAGCATTTT. Its protein is CASSLGPTGQPQHF.

The rearrangement joins TRBV11-3 to TRBJ1-1; unclear D gene. V lost 0 bases, J lost 11 bases, and 13 bases lay in between. The CDR3 consists of 13 residues. Per germline, CDR1 SGHNT and CDR2 YENEEA. Here the CDR3 reads CASSLDIGSSAFF. For the CDR3, the DNA is TGTGCCAGCAGCTTAGATATCGGATCATCGGCTTTCTTT. The entire variable domain, with the rest obtained from reference TRBV11-3 and TRBJ1-1, is as follows: EAGVVQSPRYKIIEKKQPVAFWCNPISGHNTLYWYLQNLGQGPELLIRYENEEAVDDSQLPKDRFSAERLKGVDSTLKIQPAELGDSAVYLCASSLDIGSSAFFGQGTRLTVV.

This chain links TRBV27 with TRBJ2-7, with D unresolved. Deletions cut 1 base from V and 0 bases from J, with 4 bases between. CDR1 is MNHEY, CDR2 SMNVEV, per germline (reference sequence). The CDR3 consists of 13 residues. The DNA of the CDR3 is TGTGCCAGCAGTTTATTCATCTCCTACGAGCAGTACTTC. Protein: CASSLFISYEQYF.

The J gene is TRBJ1-6, the V gene TRBV9, with D perhaps matching TRBD1 (6 bases). V was clipped by 0 bases and J by 6 bases, with 16 bases between them. The length of the CDR3 is 17 residues. CDR1 and CDR2 (germline): SGDLS, YYNGEE. The chain's CDR3 is CASSVGLQGSVNSPLHF. The CDR3 coding sequence is TGTGCCAGCAGCGTAGGTCTTCAGGGGAGTGTTAATTCACCCCTCCACTTT.

The rearrangement joins TRBV5-1 to TRBJ2-1, with D maybe TRBD1 (5 bases). From germline, CDR1 is SGHRS and CDR2 YFSETQ. The CDR3 covers 14 residues. V shed 6 bases and J shed 3 bases, with 13 bases lying between them. For the CDR3, the DNA is TGCGCCAGCACCCAGGGTTACCGCTACAATGAGCAGTTCTTC. Translation: CASTQGYRYNEQFF.

J is TRBJ1-5 and V is TRBV18; D is possibly TRBD1 (6 bases). The CDR3 length is 17 residues. Germline V gene data show CDR1 as KGHSH and CDR2 as LQKENI. The germline V and J ends were trimmed by 1 base and 2 bases, with 15 bases remaining between them. In DNA form, the CDR3 reads TGTGCCAGCTCACCACGCCGCTCAGGGGTCGGCAATCAGCCCCAGCATTTT. Residues: CASSPRRSGVGNQPQHF.

DNA for the CDR3: TGTGCCAGCAGCACCCCCGGACTAGCGGGAGAAATGGCCGGGGAGCTGTTTTTT. Its translation is CASSTPGLAGEMAGELFF. The chain employs TRBV21-1 and TRBJ2-2; the table calls TRBD2, which could not be checked here. TRBV21-1 is noted as a pseudogene. The CDR3 consists of 18 residues.

The rearrangement links TRBV6-5 to TRBJ2-6; TRBD2 is a possible D gene (5 bases). The V gene's germline CDR1 is MNHEY and CDR2 SVGAGI. The CDR3 spans 14 residues. The V end lost 4 bases, the J end lost 4 bases, and 8 bases lay between the germline ends. CDR3 nucleotide sequence: TGTGCCAGCAGTTCGCCGGGGGGGGCCAACGTCCTGACTTTC. It specifies CASSSPGGANVLTF.

This clone was recorded only once. DNA of the CDR3: TGTGCCAGTAGTATCGCAAGGGGGCGTTCTGGAAACACCATATATTTT. Translating it yields CASSIARGRSGNTIYF. This rearrangement joins TRBV19 to TRBJ1-3; TRBD1 aligns across 7 bases. With V trimmed by 3 bases and J by 1 base, 6 bases remained unmatched. CDR3 length: 16 amino acids. From germline, CDR1 is LNHDA and CDR2 SQIVND (reference sequence).

The V gene is TRBV18, the J gene TRBJ2-5, with D unresolved. Trimming pared 3 bases from V and 10 bases from J, leaving 15 bases between. Germline V gene data show CDR1 as KGHSH and CDR2 as LQKENI. This CDR3 is 13 amino acids long. The CDR3 loop is CASSPQTLRSQYF. The CDR3 region has the DNA TGTGCCAGCTCACCTCAGACACTCCGGAGCCAGTACTTC.

The rearrangement links TRBV10-3 to TRBJ1-2; D is uncertain. CDR3 length equals 13 residues. The V end was cut by 4 bases, the J end by 7 bases, with 13 bases between. Germline-derived CDR1 and CDR2 are ENHRY and SYGVKD. CDR3 in amino acids: CAISGIEGSGYTF. As DNA, the CDR3 is TGTGCCATCAGTGGGATAGAGGGCTCTGGCTACACCTTC.

This clone was seen just once. The chain employs TRBV21-1 and TRBJ2-1; the DNA was not compared with TRBD1, the D call given in the table. TRBV21-1 constitutes a pseudogene. This CDR3 has 14 amino acids. The CDR3 DNA reads as TGTGCCCTCCGATACAGGACGAGCTACAATGAGCAGTTCTTC. Protein product: CALRYRTSYNEQFF.

The chain recombines TRBV6-6 with TRBJ1-5, with 11 bases matching TRBD1. With V trimmed by 5 bases and J by 6 bases, 6 bases remained unmatched. Germline values: CDR1 MNHNY, CDR2 SVGAGI (reference sequence). This CDR3 region has 15 residues. CDR3: CASSPGQGAFQPQHF. The CDR3 nucleotides are TGTGCCAGCAGTCCCGGACAGGGGGCTTTTCAGCCCCAGCATTTT.

The J gene is TRBJ1-5, the V gene TRBV5-1; 7 nucleotides align to TRBD1. Germline-derived CDR1 and CDR2 are SGHRS and YFSETQ. The CDR3 has 17 amino acids. Trimming removed 4 bases from V and 2 bases from J; junction bases left unmatched: 12. The CDR3 loop reads CASSLTPTGSGNQPQHF. CDR3 nucleotides: TGCGCCAGCAGCCTTACCCCGACAGGGTCAGGCAATCAGCCCCAGCATTTT.